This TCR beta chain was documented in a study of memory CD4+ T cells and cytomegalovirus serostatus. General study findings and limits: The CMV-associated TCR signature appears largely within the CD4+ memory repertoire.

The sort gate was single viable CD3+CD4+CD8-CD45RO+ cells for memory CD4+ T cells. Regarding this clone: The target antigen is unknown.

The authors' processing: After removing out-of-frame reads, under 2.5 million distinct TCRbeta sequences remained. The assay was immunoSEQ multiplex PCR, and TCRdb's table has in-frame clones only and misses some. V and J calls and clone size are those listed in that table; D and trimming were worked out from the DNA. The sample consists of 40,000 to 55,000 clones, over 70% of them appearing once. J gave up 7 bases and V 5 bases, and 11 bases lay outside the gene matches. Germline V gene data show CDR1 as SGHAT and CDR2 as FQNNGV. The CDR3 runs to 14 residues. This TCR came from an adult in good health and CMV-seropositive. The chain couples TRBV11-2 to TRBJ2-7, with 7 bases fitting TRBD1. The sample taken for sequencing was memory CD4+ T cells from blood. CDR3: CASSARTGRGEQYF. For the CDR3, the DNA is TGTGCCAGCAGCGCACGGACAGGTAGGGGGGAGCAGTACTTC.